Below, 19 T cell receptor beta chains from the same sample are listed, as sequenced in a study of CD8 T cells in Susac syndrome. Roughly 0.45 to 1 ug RNA was reverse transcribed with random hexamers. TCRdb passed the immunoSEQ multiplex PCR reads through MiXCR, listing each CDR3 protein once. The table lists some 130,000 distinct CDR3 sequences, 85% to 95% of them singletons. The specimen was CD8+ T cells from PBMCs. The origin of the receptors is a human donor with Susac syndrome.

The V and J genes are TRBV5-1 and TRBJ2-1; 12 nucleotides line up with TRBD2. This CDR3 has 18 amino acids. Germline V gene sequence: CDR1 SGHRS, CDR2 YFSETQ. Trimming cost V 0 bases and J 4 bases; bases outside gene matches: 8. The CDR3 is CASSLVAGLAGPYNEQFF. The CDR3 region has the DNA TGCGCCAGCAGCTTGGTGGCGGGACTAGCGGGCCCGTACAATGAGCAGTTCTTC.

V gene TRBV4-2 combines with J gene TRBJ2-1; D is unresolved. Germline V gene sequence: CDR1 LGHNA, CDR2 YNFKEQ. The CDR3 has 13 residues. Trimming removed 7 bases from V and 0 bases from J, with 7 bases in between. In nucleotides, the CDR3 is TGTGCCAGCAAGACTGGCTCCTACAATGAGCAGTTCTTC. It codes for CASKTGSYNEQFF.

V gene TRBV5-1 combines with J gene TRBJ2-2; D gene ambiguous. V lost 1 base and J lost 6, with 16 bases in between. Germline V gives CDR1 SGHRS, CDR2 YFSETQ. The CDR3 spans 16 residues. In DNA, the CDR3 is TGCGCCAGCAGCTTGTTCTCGATTGAGTTAGCCGGGGAGCTGTTTTTT. Amino acid sequence: CASSLFSIELAGELFF.

V gene TRBV5-6 combines with J gene TRBJ2-1; D is unclear. The V gene's germline CDR1 is SGHDT and CDR2 YYEEEE. This CDR3 has 14 amino acids. Deletions cut 0 bases from V and 2 bases from J, with 6 bases between. The CDR3 here is CASSLGQAYNEQFF. CDR3 in DNA: TGTGCCAGCAGCTTGGGGCAGGCCTACAATGAGCAGTTCTTC. The full variable domain, its missing parts supplied by reference TRBV5-6 and TRBJ2-1, is DAGVTQSPTHLIKTRGQQVTLRCSPKSGHDTVSWYQQALGQGPQFIFQYYEEEERQRGNFPDRFSGHQFPNYSSELNVNALLLGDSALYLCASSLGQAYNEQFFGPGTRLTVL.

V and J are TRBV10-3 and TRBJ2-7; D possibly corresponds to TRBD2 (6 bases). V was cut by 7 bases and J by 0 bases, with 13 bases left in between. The CDR3 covers 14 residues. CDR1 and CDR2 (germline): ENHRY, SYGVKD. In DNA form, the CDR3 reads TGTGCCATCAACCCGGGAGCGAACTCCTACGAGCAGTACTTC. Encoded protein: CAINPGANSYEQYF.

This sequence joins TRBV11-1 and TRBJ2-1; 7 nucleotides line up with TRBD2. V lost 2 bases to trimming and J lost 0 bases; unmatched junction nucleotides: 13. The CDR3 covers 19 residues. The germline V gene encodes CDR1 SGHAT and CDR2 FQDESV (reference sequence). CDR3 amino acids: CASSLLGGLGGSSYNEQFF. The CDR3 region has the DNA TGTGCCAGCAGCTTACTAGGCGGCTTGGGCGGGAGCTCCTACAATGAGCAGTTCTTC.

The J gene is TRBJ2-7, the V gene TRBV28; the D call may be TRBD1 or TRBD2 (5 bases each). The ends were cut back, 6 bases at V and 7 bases at J, with 16 bases in the middle. The CDR3 loop spans 13 amino acids. CDR1 is MDHEN and CDR2 is SYDVKM in the germline V gene. The CDR3 DNA follows: TGTGCCAGCAGCTCAACCGGGGCCGTGGAGCAGTACTTC. Its protein product is CASSSTGAVEQYF.

V usage is TRBV28 and J usage is TRBJ2-5, with D perhaps TRBD1 (6 bases). CDR3 length: 13 amino acids. V gave up 3 bases and J gave up 2 bases, with 7 bases separating them. Germline V gene data show CDR1 as MDHEN and CDR2 as SYDVKM. CDR3 protein: CASSFQGQETQYF. CDR3 sequence (DNA): TGTGCCAGCAGTTTCCAGGGGCAAGAGACCCAGTACTTC.

The chain combines TRBV12-3 or TRBV12-4 with TRBJ2-5, with D possibly being TRBD2 (6 bases). The CDR3 is made up of 16 amino acids. V was shortened by 5 bases and J by 5 bases, with 21 bases between the two germline ends. This CDR3 is CASSPPKLGGAETQYF. CDR3 in DNA: TGTGCCAGCAGTCCCCCTAAGCTCGGGGGTGCCGAGACCCAGTACTTC.

The chain has TRBV29-1 and TRBJ2-7, with 10 bases that match TRBD2. CDR3 size: 16 residues. Trimming cost V 6 bases and J 4 bases; bases outside gene matches: 15. Germline CDR1 and CDR2: SQVTM and ANQGSEA. CDR3 sequence reads: CSVKGNIVAGGYEQYF. The CDR3 nucleotides are TGCAGCGTCAAGGGGAATATTGTAGCGGGAGGTTACGAGCAGTACTTC.

J is TRBJ2-5 and V is TRBV9; possibly TRBD2 for D (6 bases). Germline V gene lookup returns CDR1 SGDLS and CDR2 YYNGEE. This CDR3 has 14 amino acids. The ends were cut back, 4 bases at V and 3 bases at J, with 13 bases in the middle. CDR3 sequence (DNA): TGTGCCAGCAGCCCAGCCGGCGGGGAAGAGACCCAGTACTTC. It codes for CASSPAGGEETQYF.

The chain combines TRBV20-1 with TRBJ1-1, with a weak D call TRBD1 (6 bases). The germline V gene has CDR1 DFQATT and CDR2 SNEGSKA (reference sequence). The CDR3 is 14 amino acids. Between the trimmed V and J ends, which lost 1 base and 1 base, there was a span of 10 bases. The chain's CDR3 is CSARVQGGNTEAFF. In nucleotides, the CDR3 is TGCAGTGCTAGAGTACAGGGTGGGAACACTGAAGCTTTCTTT.

The chain uses TRBV19 and TRBJ2-3; D might be TRBD2 (5 bases). CDR1 is LNHDA, CDR2 SQIVND, per germline (reference sequence). Trimming took 5 bases from V and 2 from J, leaving 11 bases between them. This CDR3 is built from 14 residues. The CDR3 loop is CASSQDWYTDTQYF. In DNA form, the CDR3 reads TGTGCCAGTAGTCAGGACTGGTACACAGATACGCAGTATTTT.

V is TRBV5-1 and J is TRBJ2-5; D unclear. Trimming took off 0 bases at V and 1 base at J, with 7 bases between the two ends. Germline loops: CDR1 SGHRS, CDR2 YFSETQ. The CDR3 has 14 amino acids. The DNA of the CDR3 is TGCGCCAGCAGCTTGGTTCCAGGCCAAGAGACCCAGTACTTC. This codes for CASSLVPGQETQYF.

The chain joins TRBV30 to TRBJ2-1, with a tentative D call TRBD2 (7 bases). Per germline, CDR1 GTSNPN and CDR2 SVGIG (reference sequence). The CDR3 consists of 16 residues. V was pared by 6 bases and J by 2 bases, with 20 bases between. This CDR3 reads CACEKTGGPAYNEQFF. The DNA for the CDR3 is TGTGCCTGTGAAAAAACGGGGGGCCCCGCCTACAATGAGCAGTTCTTC.

The rearrangement links TRBV12-3 or TRBV12-4 to TRBJ2-1; either TRBD1 or TRBD2 may fit D (5 bases each). This CDR3 comprises 16 residues. V lost 5 bases and J 0 bases, leaving 14 bases between the germline ends. CDR3 residues: CASSGPDGGSYNEQFF. The DNA for the CDR3 is TGTGCCAGCAGTGGGCCGGATGGGGGCTCCTACAATGAGCAGTTCTTC.

The chain employs TRBV27 and TRBJ1-1; 7 positions agree with TRBD1. The CDR3 is 14 residues long. With V trimmed by 4 bases and J by 0 bases, 2 bases remained unmatched. CDR1 is MNHEY, CDR2 SMNVEV, per germline (reference sequence). Here the CDR3 DNA reads TGTGCCAGCAGTTGGGACAGCATGAACACTGAAGCTTTCTTT. This translates into CASSWDSMNTEAFF.

The chain uses TRBV5-1 and TRBJ1-2; 8 bases match TRBD1. V shed 4 bases, J shed 2 bases, and the junction held 4 bases outside the gene matches. Germline CDR1 SGHRS, CDR2 YFSETQ. The CDR3 contains 14 residues. CDR3 sequence reads: CASSLRTGNYGYTF. The CDR3 bases are TGCGCCAGCAGCCTGCGGACAGGGAACTATGGCTACACCTTC.

V gene TRBV20-1 combines with J gene TRBJ2-7; 8 bases agree with TRBD2. The CDR3 is 14 residues long. V gave up 7 bases and J gave up 5 bases; unmatched junction bases: 13. Germline V gives CDR1 DFQATT, CDR2 SNEGSKA (reference sequence). The CDR3 coding sequence is TGCAGTGTCGCCACAGAGCGGGAGATGGACGAGCAGTACTTC. Translated: CSVATEREMDEQYF.